These 7 T cell receptor beta chains share one sample of origin, sequenced in a study of blood T cells in healthy people across ages. A J-beta primer mix and a sample-barcoded 5' primer were used in a second PCR of roughly 6 to 12 cycles. Using its own MiXCR run on the 5' RACE reads, TCRdb lists one record per CDR3 protein. Of approximately 1,100,000 distinct CDR3 sequences in the sample, 45% were seen once. Sequenced sample: blood. These receptors were obtained from a woman aged 55-70 years in good health.

The chain combines TRBV3-1 with TRBJ2-3, with D hard to call. Germline assignment: CDR1 LGHDT and CDR2 YNNKEL (reference sequence). The CDR3 has 12 amino acids. The V and J ends lost 4 bases and 6 bases respectively, with 8 bases between them. The CDR3 sequence: CASSPSMDTQYF. CDR3 nucleotides: TGTGCCAGCAGCCCCTCCATGGATACGCAGTATTTT.

The V gene is TRBV14, the J gene TRBJ2-5; TRBD2 aligns across 8 bases. The germline V gene has CDR1 SGHDN and CDR2 FVKESK. The V gene end was trimmed by 5 bases and the J gene end by 5 bases; junction bases not matched to a gene: 16. The CDR3 sequence is 17 residues long. CDR3: CASSKVGGLGQSETQYF. The CDR3 nucleotides are TGTGCCAGCAGCAAAGTTGGGGGACTAGGTCAATCGGAGACCCAGTACTTC.

The V call is TRBV3-1, the J call TRBJ1-2; 8 positions match TRBD1. V trimming: 8 bases; J trimming: 3 bases; junction bases outside the gene matches: 14. Per germline, CDR1 LGHDT and CDR2 YNNKEL (reference sequence). The CDR3 length is 16 residues. The DNA of the CDR3 is TGTGCCAGCGGCCCAAGGGAGGACAGGGTCGACTATGGCTACACCTTC. Amino acids: CASGPREDRVDYGYTF.

The chain recombines TRBV4-2 with TRBJ2-6; tentatively, D is TRBD1 or TRBD2 (5 bases each). Germline V gene data show CDR1 as LGHNA and CDR2 as YNFKEQ. The ends were cut back, 1 base at V and 1 base at J, with 17 bases in the middle. The CDR3 covers 19 residues. The CDR3 reads CASSQGGRDPTSGANVLTF. The DNA for the CDR3 is TGTGCCAGCAGCCAAGGAGGACGGGACCCCACATCTGGGGCCAACGTCCTGACTTTC.

V and J are TRBV5-1 and TRBJ1-1, with D possibly matching TRBD1 (5 bases). CDR1 is SGHRS, CDR2 YFSETQ, per germline. V lost 2 bases and J 4 bases, leaving 21 bases between the germline ends. The CDR3 totals 17 residues. CDR3: CASSFSREGLDRTEAFF. DNA of the CDR3: TGCGCCAGCAGCTTCTCCAGGGAGGGTTTGGATCGCACTGAAGCTTTCTTT.

The chain is built from TRBV6-6 and TRBJ2-7, with a tentative D call TRBD1 (5 bases). CDR3 length equals 15 residues. V was cut by 2 bases and J by 5 bases, with 16 bases left in between. The V gene's germline CDR1 is MNHNY and CDR2 SVGAGI (reference sequence). The CDR3 DNA reads as TGTGCCAGCAGTTACAGTAAGACAGATCTCGACGAGCAGTACTTC. Protein sequence: CASSYSKTDLDEQYF.

The chain carries TRBV20-1 and TRBJ1-5; D is possibly TRBD1 (5 bases). CDR1 DFQATT and CDR2 SNEGSKA come from the germline V gene (reference sequence). The CDR3 totals 15 residues. V gave up 3 bases and J gave up 6 bases, with 18 bases separating them. CDR3 sequence: CSASEAGRLIQPQHF. In DNA form, the CDR3 reads TGCAGTGCTAGCGAGGCAGGGAGGTTGATTCAGCCCCAGCATTTT.